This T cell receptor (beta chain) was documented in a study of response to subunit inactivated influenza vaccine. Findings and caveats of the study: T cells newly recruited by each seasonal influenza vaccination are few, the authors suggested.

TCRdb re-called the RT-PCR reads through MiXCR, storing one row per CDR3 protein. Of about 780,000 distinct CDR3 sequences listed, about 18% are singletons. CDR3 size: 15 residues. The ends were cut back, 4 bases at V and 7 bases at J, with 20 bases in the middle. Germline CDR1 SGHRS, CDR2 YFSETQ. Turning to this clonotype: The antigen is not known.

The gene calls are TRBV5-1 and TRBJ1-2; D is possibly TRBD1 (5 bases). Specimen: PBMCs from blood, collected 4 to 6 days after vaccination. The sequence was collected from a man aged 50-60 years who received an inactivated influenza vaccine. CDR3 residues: CASSLVGLLDGGYTF. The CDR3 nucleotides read TGCGCCAGCAGCCTGGTGGGACTCTTGGATGGTGGCTACACCTTC.